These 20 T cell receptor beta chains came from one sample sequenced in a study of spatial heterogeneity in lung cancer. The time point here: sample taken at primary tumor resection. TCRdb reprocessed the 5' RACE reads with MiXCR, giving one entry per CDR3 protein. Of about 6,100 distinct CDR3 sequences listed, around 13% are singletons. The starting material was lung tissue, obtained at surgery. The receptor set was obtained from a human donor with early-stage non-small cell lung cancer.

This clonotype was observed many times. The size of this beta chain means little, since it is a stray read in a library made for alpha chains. CDR3 region: CASSLQDRGHYGYTF. The CDR3 nucleotides read TGTGCCAGCAGCTTGCAGGACAGGGGGCACTATGGCTACACCTTC. The V gene is TRBV5-6, the J gene TRBJ1-2, with 11 nucleotides matching TRBD1. This CDR3 has 15 amino acids. J lost 3 bases, V lost 1 base, and 2 bases had no gene match. Germline V CDR1 and CDR2: SGHDT, YYEEEE.

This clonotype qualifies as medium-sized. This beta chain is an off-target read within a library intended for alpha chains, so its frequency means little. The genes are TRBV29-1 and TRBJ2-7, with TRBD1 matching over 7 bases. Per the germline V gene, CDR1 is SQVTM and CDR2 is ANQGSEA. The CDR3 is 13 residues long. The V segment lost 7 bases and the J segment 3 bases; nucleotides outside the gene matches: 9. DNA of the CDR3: TGCAGCGGGGCCCAGGGGGTACACTACGAGCAGTACTTC. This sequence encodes CSGAQGVHYEQYF.

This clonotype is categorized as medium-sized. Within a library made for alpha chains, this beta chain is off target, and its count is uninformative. The CDR3 is CSVTHTNTGELFF. The CDR3 DNA sequence: TGCAGCGTTACACATACGAACACCGGGGAGCTGTTTTTT. The chain links TRBV29-1 to TRBJ2-2; D gene ambiguous. The CDR3 consists of 13 residues. The germline V gene has CDR1 SQVTM and CDR2 ANQGSEA. With 5 bases removed from V and 0 bases from J, the gap between germline ends came to 7 bases.

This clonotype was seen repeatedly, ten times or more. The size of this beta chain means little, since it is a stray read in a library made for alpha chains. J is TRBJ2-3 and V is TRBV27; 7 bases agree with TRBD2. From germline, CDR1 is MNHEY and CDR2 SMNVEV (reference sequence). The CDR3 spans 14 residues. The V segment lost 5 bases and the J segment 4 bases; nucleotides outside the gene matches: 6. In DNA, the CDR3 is TGTGCCAGCAGTCCAGCGGGATACGCAGATACGCAGTATTTT. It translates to CASSPAGYADTQYF.

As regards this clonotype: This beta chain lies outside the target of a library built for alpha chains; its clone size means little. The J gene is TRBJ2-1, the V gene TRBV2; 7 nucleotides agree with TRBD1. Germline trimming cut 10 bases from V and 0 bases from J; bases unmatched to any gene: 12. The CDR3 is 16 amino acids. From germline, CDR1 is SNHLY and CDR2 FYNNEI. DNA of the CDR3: TGTGCCACGGACAGGCTAGACTTTAACTCCTACAATGAGCAGTTCTTC. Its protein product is CATDRLDFNSYNEQFF. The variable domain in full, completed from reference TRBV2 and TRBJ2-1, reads EPEVTQTPSHQVTQMGQEVILRCVPISNHLYFYWYRQILGQKVEFLVSFYNNEISEKSEIFDDQFSVERPDGSNFTLKIRSTKLEDSAMYFCATDRLDFNSYNEQFFGPGTRLTVL.

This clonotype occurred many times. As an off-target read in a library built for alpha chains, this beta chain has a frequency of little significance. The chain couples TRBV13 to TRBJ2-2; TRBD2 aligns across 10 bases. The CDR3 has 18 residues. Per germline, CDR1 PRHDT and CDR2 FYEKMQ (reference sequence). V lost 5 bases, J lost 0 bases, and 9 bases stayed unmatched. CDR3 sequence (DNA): TGTGCCAGCAGCCCCTCGACTAGCGGGTTCGCGAACACCGGGGAGCTGTTTTTT. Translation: CASSPSTSGFANTGELFF.

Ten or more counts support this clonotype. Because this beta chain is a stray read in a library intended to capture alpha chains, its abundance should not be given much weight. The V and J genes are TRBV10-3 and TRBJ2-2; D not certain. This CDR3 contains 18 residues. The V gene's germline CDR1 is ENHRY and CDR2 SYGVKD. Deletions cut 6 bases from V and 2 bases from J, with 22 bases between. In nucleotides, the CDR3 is TGTGCCATCAGGGAAGACTCCTACCTAGAATTTAACACCGGGGAGCTGTTTTTT. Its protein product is CAIREDSYLEFNTGELFF.

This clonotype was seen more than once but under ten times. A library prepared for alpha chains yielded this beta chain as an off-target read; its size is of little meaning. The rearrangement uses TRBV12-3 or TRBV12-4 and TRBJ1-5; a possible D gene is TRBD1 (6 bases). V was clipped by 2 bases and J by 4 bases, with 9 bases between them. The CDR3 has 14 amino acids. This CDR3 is CASSLPGENQPQHF. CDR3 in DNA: TGTGCCAGCAGTTTACCAGGGGAGAATCAGCCCCAGCATTTT.

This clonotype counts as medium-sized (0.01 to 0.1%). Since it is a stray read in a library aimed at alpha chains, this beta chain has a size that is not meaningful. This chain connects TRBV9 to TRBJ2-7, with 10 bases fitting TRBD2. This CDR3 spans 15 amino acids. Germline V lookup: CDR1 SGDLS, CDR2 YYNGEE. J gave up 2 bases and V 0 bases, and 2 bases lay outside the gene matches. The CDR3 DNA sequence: TGTGCCAGCAGCGTAGCGAGCGGGAGGGCCTACGAGCAGTACTTC. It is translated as CASSVASGRAYEQYF.

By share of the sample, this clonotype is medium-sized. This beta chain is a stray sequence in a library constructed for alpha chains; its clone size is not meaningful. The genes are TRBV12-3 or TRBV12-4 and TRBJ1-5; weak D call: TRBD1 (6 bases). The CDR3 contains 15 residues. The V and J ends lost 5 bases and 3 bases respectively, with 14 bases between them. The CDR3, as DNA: TGTGCCAGCAGTCCTCGAGGGGGGGTCAATCAGCCCCAGCATTTT. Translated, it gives CASSPRGGVNQPQHF.

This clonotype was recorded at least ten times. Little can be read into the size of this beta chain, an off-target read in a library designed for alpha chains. The CDR3 DNA is TGTGCCAGCAGGGGGGGGACGGGGACCTACAATGAGCAGTTCTTC. Translated: CASRGGTGTYNEQFF. The genes are TRBV12-3 or TRBV12-4 and TRBJ2-1; TRBD2 matches 7 bases. Germline trimming cut 6 bases from V and 2 bases from J; bases unmatched to any gene: 7. This CDR3 region has 15 residues.

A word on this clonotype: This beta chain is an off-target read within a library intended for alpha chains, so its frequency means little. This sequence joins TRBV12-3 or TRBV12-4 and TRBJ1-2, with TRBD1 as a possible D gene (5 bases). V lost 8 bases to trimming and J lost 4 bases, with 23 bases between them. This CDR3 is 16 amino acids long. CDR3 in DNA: TGTGCCAGCTCAACTGGGGGGACTGCGAGGTCCTATGGCTACACCTTC. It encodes CASSTGGTARSYGYTF.

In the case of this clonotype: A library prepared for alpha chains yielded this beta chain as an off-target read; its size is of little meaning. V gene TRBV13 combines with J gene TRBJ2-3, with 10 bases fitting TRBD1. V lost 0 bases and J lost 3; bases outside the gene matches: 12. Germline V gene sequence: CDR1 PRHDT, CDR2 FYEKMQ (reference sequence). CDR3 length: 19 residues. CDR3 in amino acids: CASSLGALVTGGKTDTQYF. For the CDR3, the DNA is TGTGCCAGCAGCTTAGGGGCCCTCGTGACAGGGGGCAAGACAGATACGCAGTATTTT.

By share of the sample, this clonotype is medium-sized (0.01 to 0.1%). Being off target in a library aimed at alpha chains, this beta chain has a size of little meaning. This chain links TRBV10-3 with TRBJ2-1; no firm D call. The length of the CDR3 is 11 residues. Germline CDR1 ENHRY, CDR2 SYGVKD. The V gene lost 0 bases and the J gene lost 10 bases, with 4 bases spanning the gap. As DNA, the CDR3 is TGTGCCATCAGTGAGTCCGGCGAGCAGTTCTTC. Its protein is CAISESGEQFF.

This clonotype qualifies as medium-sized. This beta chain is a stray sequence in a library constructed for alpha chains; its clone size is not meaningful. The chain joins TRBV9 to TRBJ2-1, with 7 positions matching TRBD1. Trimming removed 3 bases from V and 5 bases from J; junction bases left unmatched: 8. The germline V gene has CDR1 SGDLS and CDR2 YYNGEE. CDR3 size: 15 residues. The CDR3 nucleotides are TGTGCCAGCAGCGGGGGGACAGAGGGTAACAATGAGCAGTTCTTC. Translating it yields CASSGGTEGNNEQFF.

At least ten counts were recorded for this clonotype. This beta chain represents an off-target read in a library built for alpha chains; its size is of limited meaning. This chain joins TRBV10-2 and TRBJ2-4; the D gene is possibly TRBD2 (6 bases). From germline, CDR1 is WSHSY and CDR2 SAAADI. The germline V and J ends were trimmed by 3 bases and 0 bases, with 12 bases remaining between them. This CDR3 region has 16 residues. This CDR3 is CASSEWGESAKNIQYF. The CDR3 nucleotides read TGCGCCAGCAGTGAATGGGGGGAATCAGCCAAAAACATTCAGTACTTC.

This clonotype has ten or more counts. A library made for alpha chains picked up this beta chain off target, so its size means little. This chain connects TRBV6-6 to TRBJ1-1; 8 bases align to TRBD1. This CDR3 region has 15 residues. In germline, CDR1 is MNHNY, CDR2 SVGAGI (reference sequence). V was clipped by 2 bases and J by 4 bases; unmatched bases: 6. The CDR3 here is CASSYTGRGLTEAFF. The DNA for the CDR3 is TGTGCCAGCAGTTACACGGGCAGGGGGCTCACTGAAGCTTTCTTT.

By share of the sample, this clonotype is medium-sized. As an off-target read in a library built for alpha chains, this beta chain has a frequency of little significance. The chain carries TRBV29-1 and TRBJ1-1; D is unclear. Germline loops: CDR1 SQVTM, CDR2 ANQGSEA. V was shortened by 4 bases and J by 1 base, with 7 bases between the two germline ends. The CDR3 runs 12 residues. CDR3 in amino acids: CSVGTSNTEAFF. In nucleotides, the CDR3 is TGCAGCGTTGGCACGTCGAACACTGAAGCTTTCTTT.

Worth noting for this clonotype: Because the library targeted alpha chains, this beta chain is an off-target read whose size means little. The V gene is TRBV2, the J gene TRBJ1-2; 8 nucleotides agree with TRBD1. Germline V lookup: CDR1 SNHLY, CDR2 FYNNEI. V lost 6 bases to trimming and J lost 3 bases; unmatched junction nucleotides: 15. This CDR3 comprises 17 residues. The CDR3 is CASSPVGPGQGHYGYTF. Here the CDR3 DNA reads TGTGCCAGCAGCCCGGTGGGCCCTGGACAGGGCCACTATGGCTACACCTTC.

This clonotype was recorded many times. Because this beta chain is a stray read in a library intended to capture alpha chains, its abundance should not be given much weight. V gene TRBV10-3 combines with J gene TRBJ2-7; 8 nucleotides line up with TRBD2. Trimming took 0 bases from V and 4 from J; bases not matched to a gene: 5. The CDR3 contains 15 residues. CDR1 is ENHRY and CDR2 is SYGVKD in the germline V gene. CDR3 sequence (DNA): TGTGCCATCAGTGAGTCCCGGGAGGGGGGTTACGAGCAGTACTTC. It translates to CAISESREGGYEQYF.